This T cell receptor beta chain derives from a study of T cells and Merkel cell carcinoma outcomes. Broader study findings: In Merkel cell carcinoma, repertoire and T-cell density reportedly predicted outcomes.

Comment on this clone: The antigen remains undetermined.

The CDR3 has 15 residues. The J segment lost 4 bases and the V segment lost 5 bases, leaving 7 bases of the junction unmatched. The V gene's germline CDR1 is SGHAT and CDR2 FQNNGV. This table comes from immunoSEQ multiplex PCR, and its TCRdb copy is limited to in-frame clones, with some not included. Of 12,000 to 15,000 clones listed, just under 95% are singletons. The V and J genes are TRBV11-2 and TRBJ2-1; 8 nucleotides line up with TRBD2. The sequenced sample was tumor tissue from Merkel cell carcinoma. The source is a human donor with Merkel cell carcinoma. The CDR3 reads CASSPGASGYNEQFF. CDR3 DNA: TGTGCCAGCAGCCCAGGGGCTAGCGGGTACAATGAGCAGTTCTTC.